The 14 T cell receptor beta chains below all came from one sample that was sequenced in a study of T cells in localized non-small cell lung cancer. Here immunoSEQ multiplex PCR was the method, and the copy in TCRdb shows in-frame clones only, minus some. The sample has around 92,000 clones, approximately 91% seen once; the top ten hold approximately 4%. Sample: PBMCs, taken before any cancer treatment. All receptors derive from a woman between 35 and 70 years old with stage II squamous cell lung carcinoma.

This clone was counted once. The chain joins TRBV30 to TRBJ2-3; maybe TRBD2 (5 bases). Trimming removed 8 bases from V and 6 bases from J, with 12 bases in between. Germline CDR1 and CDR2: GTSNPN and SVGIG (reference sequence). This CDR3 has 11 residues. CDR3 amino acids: CAGPRGDTQYF. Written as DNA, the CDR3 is TGTGCCGGTCCCCGAGGGGATACGCAGTATTTT.

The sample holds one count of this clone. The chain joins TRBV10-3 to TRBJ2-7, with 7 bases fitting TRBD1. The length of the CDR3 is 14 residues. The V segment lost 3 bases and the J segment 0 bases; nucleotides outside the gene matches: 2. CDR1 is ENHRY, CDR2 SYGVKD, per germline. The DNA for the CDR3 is TGTGCCATCAGTGAAGAGGGGGCCTCCTACGAGCAGTACTTC. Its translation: CAISEEGASYEQYF.

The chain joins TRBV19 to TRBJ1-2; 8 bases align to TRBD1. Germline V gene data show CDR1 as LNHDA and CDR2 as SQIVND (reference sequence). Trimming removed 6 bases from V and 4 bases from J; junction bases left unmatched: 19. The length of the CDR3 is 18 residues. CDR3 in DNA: TGTGCCAGTAGCACAAACCCCATGGGGGGGACAGGACTCTATGGCTACACCTTC. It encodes CASSTNPMGGTGLYGYTF.

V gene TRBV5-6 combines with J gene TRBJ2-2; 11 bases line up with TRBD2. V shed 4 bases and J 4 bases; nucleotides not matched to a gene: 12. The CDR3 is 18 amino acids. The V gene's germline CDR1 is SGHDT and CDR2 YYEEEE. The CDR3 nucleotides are TGTGCCAGCAGCCACAGATTTAGCGGGGGGGCCGGCACCGGGGAGCTGTTTTTT. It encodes CASSHRFSGGAGTGELFF.

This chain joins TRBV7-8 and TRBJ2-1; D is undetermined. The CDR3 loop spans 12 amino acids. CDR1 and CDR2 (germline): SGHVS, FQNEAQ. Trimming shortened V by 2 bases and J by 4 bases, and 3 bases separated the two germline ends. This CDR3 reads CASSLNYNEQFF. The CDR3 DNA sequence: TGTGCCAGCAGCTTAAATTACAATGAGCAGTTCTTC.

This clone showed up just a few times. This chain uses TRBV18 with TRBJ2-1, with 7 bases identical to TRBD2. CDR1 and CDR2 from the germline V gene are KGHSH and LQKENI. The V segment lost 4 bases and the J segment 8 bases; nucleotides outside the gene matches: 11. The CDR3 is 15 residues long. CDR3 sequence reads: CASSLTSDSQHEQFF. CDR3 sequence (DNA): TGTGCCAGCTCACTTACTAGCGATAGCCAGCATGAGCAGTTCTTC.

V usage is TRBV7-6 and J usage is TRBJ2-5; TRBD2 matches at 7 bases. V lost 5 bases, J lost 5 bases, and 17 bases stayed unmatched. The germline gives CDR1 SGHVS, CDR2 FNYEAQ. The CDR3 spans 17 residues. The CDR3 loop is CASSPLPRDYYGETQYF. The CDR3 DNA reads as TGTGCCAGCAGCCCTCTCCCCAGGGACTATTATGGGGAGACCCAGTACTTC.

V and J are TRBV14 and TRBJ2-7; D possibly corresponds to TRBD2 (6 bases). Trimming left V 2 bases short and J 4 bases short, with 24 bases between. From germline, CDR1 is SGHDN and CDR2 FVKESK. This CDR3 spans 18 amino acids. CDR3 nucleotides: TGTGCCAGCAGCCAACGTCCCATGGTGACGGGGGACCCATACGAGCAGTACTTC. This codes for CASSQRPMVTGDPYEQYF. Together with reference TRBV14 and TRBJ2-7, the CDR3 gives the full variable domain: EAGVTQFPSHSVIEKGQTVTLRCDPISGHDNLYWYRRVMGKEIKFLLHFVKESKQDESGMPNNRFLAERTGGTYSTLKVQPAELEDSGVYFCASSQRPMVTGDPYEQYFGPGTRLTVT.

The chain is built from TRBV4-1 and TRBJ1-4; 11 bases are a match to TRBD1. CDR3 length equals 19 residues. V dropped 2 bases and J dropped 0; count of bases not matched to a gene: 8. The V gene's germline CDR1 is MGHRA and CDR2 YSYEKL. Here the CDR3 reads CASSQSGQGVPTTNEKLFF. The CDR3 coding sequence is TGCGCCAGCAGCCAATCGGGACAGGGGGTCCCCACAACTAATGAAAAACTGTTTTTT.

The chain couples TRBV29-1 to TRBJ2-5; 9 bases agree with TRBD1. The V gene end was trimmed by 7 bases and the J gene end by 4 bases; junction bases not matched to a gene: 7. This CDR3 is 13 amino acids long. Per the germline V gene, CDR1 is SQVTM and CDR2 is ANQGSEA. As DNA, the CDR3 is TGCAGCGCCGTCACAGGGGGCGGAGAGACCCAGTACTTC. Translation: CSAVTGGGETQYF.

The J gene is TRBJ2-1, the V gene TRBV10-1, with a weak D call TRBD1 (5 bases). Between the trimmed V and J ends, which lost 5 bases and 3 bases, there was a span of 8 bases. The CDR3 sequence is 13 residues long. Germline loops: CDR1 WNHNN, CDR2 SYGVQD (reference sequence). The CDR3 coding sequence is TGCGCCAGCAGTCTCACAGGCTACAATGAGCAGTTCTTC. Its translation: CASSLTGYNEQFF.

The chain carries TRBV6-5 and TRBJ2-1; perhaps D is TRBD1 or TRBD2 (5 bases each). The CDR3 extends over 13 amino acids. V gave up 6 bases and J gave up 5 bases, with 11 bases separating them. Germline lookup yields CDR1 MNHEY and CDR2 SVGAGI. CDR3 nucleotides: TGTGCCAGCAGGGATCGAGGGGACAATGAGCAGTTCTTC. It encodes CASRDRGDNEQFF.

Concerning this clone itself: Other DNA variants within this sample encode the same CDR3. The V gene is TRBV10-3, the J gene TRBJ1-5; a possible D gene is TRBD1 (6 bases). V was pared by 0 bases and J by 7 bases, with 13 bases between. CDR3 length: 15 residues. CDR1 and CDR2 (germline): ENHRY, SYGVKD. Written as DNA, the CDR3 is TGTGCCATCAGTGAGTCATCAGGGGCTGGCCAGCCCCAGCATTTT. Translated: CAISESSGAGQPQHF.

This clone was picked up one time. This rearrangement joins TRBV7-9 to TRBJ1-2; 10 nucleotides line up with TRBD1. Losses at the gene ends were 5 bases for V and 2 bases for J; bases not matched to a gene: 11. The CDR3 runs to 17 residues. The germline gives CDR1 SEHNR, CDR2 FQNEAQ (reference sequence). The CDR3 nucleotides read TGTGCCAGCAGCCCCCAACTTGGGACAGGGGAAAACTATGGCTACACCTTC. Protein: CASSPQLGTGENYGYTF.